This T cell receptor beta chain came from a study of T cell responses to AZD1222 COVID-19 vaccine. Study conclusions and caveats: The donors showed a predominance of white British ancestry and of females, with possible underestimation of clonal diversity.

In the case of this clone: No antigen is known for it.

The V end was cut by 6 bases, the J end by 0 bases, with 14 bases between. Germline CDR1 reads MNHEY; CDR2 reads SMNVEV (reference sequence). CDR3 length: 15 amino acids. Using immunoSEQ multiplex PCR, the repertoire was profiled, and TCRdb retains in-frame clones only, with some absent. The sample includes over 100,000 clones, roughly 92% of them seen just once. This specimen consisted of peripheral blood, obtained on day 0 of AZD1222 vaccination. This clonotype was obtained from an adult in good health. The chain carries TRBV27 and TRBJ1-1, with D maybe TRBD1 (6 bases). The CDR3 loop reads CASRTRQGMNTEAFF. CDR3 coding DNA: TGTGCCAGCAGGACTCGGCAGGGGATGAACACTGAAGCTTTCTTT.